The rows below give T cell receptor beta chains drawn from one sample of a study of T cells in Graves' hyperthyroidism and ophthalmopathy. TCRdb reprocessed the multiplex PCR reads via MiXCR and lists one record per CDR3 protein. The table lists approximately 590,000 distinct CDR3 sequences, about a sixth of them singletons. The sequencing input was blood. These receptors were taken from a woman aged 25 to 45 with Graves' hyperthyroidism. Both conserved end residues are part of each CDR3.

CATSAPDRGDEQFF	TRBV24-1
CASSPGVPPYNEQFF	TRBV18
CASSQEEGRGYGYTF	TRBV4-2
CASKKREGSYEQFF	TRBV12-3/TRBV12-4
CSARLAGGAYEQYF	TRBV20-1
CASSSPLTSSYNEQFF	TRBV12-3/TRBV12-4
CASAGLAGARGANVLTF	TRBV12-3/TRBV12-4
CASSEQIGTGNEKLFF	TRBV6-1
CASSATQGSNEKLFF	TRBV9
CASSQGTSGRSSYNEQFF	TRBV4-1
CASSLGLDYGYTF	TRBV7-2
CATREGQRYEQYF	TRBV19
CASSEAEAAGELFF	TRBV2
CSATTQGQAQYF	TRBV20-1
CASSHRVGQTSYEQYF	TRBV7-9
CASSLGTNTNSKQYF	TRBV7-2
CASSTTTGPSKTNEKLFF	TRBV6-1
CASSGTSGWGNEQFF	TRBV9
CASSTTSFEQYF	TRBV5-1
CASSLTFNTEAFF	TRBV27
CASSQATGAGNIQYF	TRBV18
CASSLGGRAHTQYF	TRBV12-3/TRBV12-4
CAWDRGGGETQYF	TRBV30
CASSTGLGHEQFF	TRBV19
CASSPDRGHGELFF	TRBV5-1
CASSFSGAKNIQYF	TRBV11-2
CASSPRQGAGVWIYNEQFF	TRBV9
CASSLDPGLAGGADTQYF	TRBV5-4
CASSFDSGTSQETQYF	TRBV27
CSAPRGETQYF	TRBV20-1
CSASRGMDYGYTF	TRBV20-1
CASSLDFRRNHGYTF	TRBV7-9
CASSQFATGLGGNTIYF	TRBV7-2